These T cell receptor beta chains were read from a single sample in a study of T cell responses to AZD1222 COVID-19 vaccine. This table comes from immunoSEQ multiplex PCR, and its TCRdb copy is limited to in-frame clones, with some not included. The sample contains about 100,000 clones, about 87% of which appear only once. The specimen comprised peripheral blood, sampled on day 0 of AZD1222 vaccination. These TCRs come from an adult in good health. The CDR3 runs from the conserved cysteine through the conserved F or W. A D gene is named only where the DNA matches it firmly. The size entry is marked missing in some rows and otherwise reads once, few, many or a size class.

d_call j_call v_call clone_size cdr3_nt cdr3_aa
NA TRBJ2-2 TRBV27 NA TGTGCCAGCAGTTTGGGTAGTAACCCCGGGGAGCTGTTTTTT CASSLGSNPGELFF
NA TRBJ1-1 TRBV25-1 NA TGTGCCAGCGCCAGACACCAGAACACTGAAGCTTTCTTT CASARHQNTEAFF
TRBD2 TRBJ2-7 TRBV5-4 NA TGTGCCAGCAGCCAGGGGACTAGCGGGACCTACGAGCAGTACTTC CASSQGTSGTYEQYF
TRBD2 TRBJ2-7 TRBV6-5 NA TGTGCCAGCAGGGGGAGCGGGGGCTACGAGCAGTACTTC CASRGSGGYEQYF
TRBD1 TRBJ2-7 TRBV25-1 NA TGTGCCAGCAGTGGACAGGGCTTGAGCTCCTACGAGCAGTACTTC CASSGQGLSSYEQYF
NA TRBJ2-7 TRBV4-1 NA TGCGCCAGCAGCCGAATGGGAGAGTCCGAGCAGTACTTC CASSRMGESEQYF
NA TRBJ1-5 TRBV19 NA TGTGCCGCAGGCTACAATCAGCCCCAGCATTTT CAAGYNQPQHF
NA TRBJ1-2 TRBV5-4 NA TGTGCCAGCAGCTCGCCACAGGGCCCCTATGGCTACACCTTC CASSSPQGPYGYTF
TRBD2 TRBJ2-1 TRBV24-1 NA TGTGCCACCAGTACCCCGGAGGCGGGAGGCATCACTGAGCAGTTCTTC CATSTPEAGGITEQFF
NA TRBJ2-3 TRBV21-1 NA TGTGCCAGCAGCAAACGGTCCCTGGTGGATACGCAGTATTTT CASSKRSLVDTQYF
NA TRBJ2-4 TRBV10-2 NA TGCGCCAGTTCTCCCCCACCCACAGATAACATTCAGTACTTC CASSPPPTDNIQYF
NA TRBJ2-7 TRBV2 NA TGTGCCAGCAGCCCAAGTGGGGGGGCGCCGGTCAACGAGCAGTACTTC CASSPSGGAPVNEQYF
NA TRBJ1-2 TRBV5-1 NA TGCGCCAGCAGCTTGGCCGGGGCCGACTATGGCTACACCTTC CASSLAGADYGYTF
NA TRBJ2-6 TRBV18 NA TGTGCCAGCTCACCAGCGGGGGCCGGGGCCAACGTCCTGACTTTC CASSPAGAGANVLTF
NA TRBJ2-5 TRBV12-3/TRBV12-4 NA TGTGCCAGCAGTTTAATAGGGTTAGAGACCCAGTACTTC CASSLIGLETQYF
NA TRBJ2-2 TRBV3-1/TRBV3-2 NA TGTGCCAGCAGCCAAGATCGAGACAGACTTACCCGGGAGCTGTTTTTT CASSQDRDRLTRELFF
NA TRBJ2-7 TRBV6-5 NA TGTGCCAGCACTCACGCCCAGGACTCCTACGAGCAGTACTTC CASTHAQDSYEQYF
TRBD1 TRBJ1-4 TRBV5-1 NA TGCGCCAGCTCGAACTCGGACAGGAAACATGAAAAACTGTTTTTT CASSNSDRKHEKLFF
NA TRBJ2-7 TRBV27 NA TGTGCCAGCAGTTCTGTACTCCGGAGCTCCTACGAGCAGTACTTC CASSSVLRSSYEQYF
NA TRBJ2-2 TRBV19 once TGTGCCAGAGGGATAGAGGGACGGGCGAACACCGGGGAGCTGTTTTTT CARGIEGRANTGELFF
NA TRBJ2-3 TRBV19 NA TGTGCCAGTAGTACGAACCGAGGCACAGATACGCAGTATTTT CASSTNRGTDTQYF
NA TRBJ1-1 TRBV5-4 NA TGTGCCAGCAGCTTGGCCTCTGGCAGGGCGAACACTGAAGCTTTCTTT CASSLASGRANTEAFF
NA TRBJ2-7 TRBV5-1 NA TGCGCCAGCAGCTTCGGCCCCGGCTTAGAGCAGTACTTC CASSFGPGLEQYF
NA TRBJ1-2 TRBV12-3/TRBV12-4 NA TGTGCCAGCAGTTTCAGAGGGGACGGCTACACCTTC CASSFRGDGYTF
NA TRBJ2-7 TRBV11-2 NA TGTGCCAGCAGCTCTGCGCCCGCCTACGAGCAGTACTTC CASSSAPAYEQYF
TRBD2 TRBJ2-1 TRBV27 NA TGTGCCAGCAGTTTAACTAGCGGGACCTACAATGAGCAGTTCTTC CASSLTSGTYNEQFF
TRBD1 TRBJ2-7 TRBV9 NA TGTGCCAGCAGCTCCACAGGACAGGGGAGTTCCTACGAGCAGTACTTC CASSSTGQGSSYEQYF
NA TRBJ2-3 TRBV11-3 few TGTGCCAGCAGCGACAGCTCTACTAGCACAGATACGCAGTATTTT CASSDSSTSTDTQYF
NA TRBJ1-1 TRBV28 few TGTGCCAGCACCGCCCCGACGGGAAGGAACACTGAAGCTTTCTTT CASTAPTGRNTEAFF
TRBD1 TRBJ2-7 TRBV10-3 NA TGTGCCTCTCAACCAATACAGGGGTACGAGCAGTACTTC CASQPIQGYEQYF
NA TRBJ1-1 TRBV27 NA TGTGCCAGCAGTTTATCATGGAACACTGAAGCTTTCTTT CASSLSWNTEAFF
TRBD1 TRBJ1-2 TRBV5-4 few TGTGCCAGCAGCTTGGCGCCGGGACAGGGGACCTATGGCTACACCTTC CASSLAPGQGTYGYTF
NA TRBJ1-1 TRBV11-2 NA TGTGCCAGCAGCTCAGTACCTTTGGACCCAGGAGCTTTCTTT CASSSVPLDPGAFF
TRBD1 TRBJ1-1 TRBV28 NA TGTGCCAGCAGGTCAGGGGGTGTTGGGACTGAAGCTTTCTTT CASRSGGVGTEAFF
TRBD2 TRBJ2-7 TRBV3-1/TRBV3-2 NA TGTGCCAGCAGCCGGGGACTAGCGGACCTCTCCTACGAGCAGTACTTC CASSRGLADLSYEQYF
NA TRBJ2-7 TRBV6-6 few TGTGCCAGCGTAGGCCCCTCCTACGAGCAGTACTTC CASVGPSYEQYF
TRBD1 TRBJ2-3 TRBV7-2 NA TGTGCCAGCAGCTTAGGGGGACAGGGGACAGATACGCAGTATTTT CASSLGGQGTDTQYF
TRBD2 TRBJ2-7 TRBV19 NA TGTGCCAGTAGTGTGGAGTTTGGAGCGGGATACGAGCAGTACTTC CASSVEFGAGYEQYF
NA TRBJ1-5 TRBV6-1 NA TGTGCCAGCAGTGAAAGACAGCCTAATCAGCCCCAGCATTTT CASSERQPNQPQHF
TRBD1 TRBJ2-7 TRBV7-2 NA TGTGCCAGCAGCCAATCGATTTACAGACAGGGCCCCTACGAGCAGTACTTC CASSQSIYRQGPYEQYF
NA TRBJ2-7 TRBV5-4 NA TGTGCCAGCAGCTTGGTTTTGGGGCCGTCCTACGAGCAGTACTTC CASSLVLGPSYEQYF
NA TRBJ2-5 TRBV27 NA TGTGCCAGCAGCTCAGTGTCAGAGGGACAAGAGACCCAGTACTTC CASSSVSEGQETQYF
TRBD2 TRBJ2-5 TRBV7-9 NA TGTGCCAGCAGCTCGGGAGCTATGCGGGGGAGTGAGACCCAGTACTTC CASSSGAMRGSETQYF
NA TRBJ2-1 TRBV24-1 NA TGTGCCACCAGTGATTTGGGAGACAACAACAATGAGCAGTTCTTC CATSDLGDNNNEQFF
NA TRBJ1-1 TRBV6-5 NA TGTGCCAGCAGTTACTCAAAGGTAATGAACACTGAAGCTTTCTTT CASSYSKVMNTEAFF
TRBD1 TRBJ1-1 TRBV5-1 NA TGCGCCAGCAGCCCAACAGGGGTCGCCTCTGAAGCTTTCTTT CASSPTGVASEAFF
NA TRBJ1-1 TRBV5-4 NA TGTGCCAGCAGCTTGGCCGGCAGGAGGGAAACTGAAGCTTTCTTT CASSLAGRRETEAFF
NA TRBJ1-1 TRBV7-3 once TGTGCCAGCAGCTTACGAGGACAGCCGAACACTGAAGCTTTCTTT CASSLRGQPNTEAFF